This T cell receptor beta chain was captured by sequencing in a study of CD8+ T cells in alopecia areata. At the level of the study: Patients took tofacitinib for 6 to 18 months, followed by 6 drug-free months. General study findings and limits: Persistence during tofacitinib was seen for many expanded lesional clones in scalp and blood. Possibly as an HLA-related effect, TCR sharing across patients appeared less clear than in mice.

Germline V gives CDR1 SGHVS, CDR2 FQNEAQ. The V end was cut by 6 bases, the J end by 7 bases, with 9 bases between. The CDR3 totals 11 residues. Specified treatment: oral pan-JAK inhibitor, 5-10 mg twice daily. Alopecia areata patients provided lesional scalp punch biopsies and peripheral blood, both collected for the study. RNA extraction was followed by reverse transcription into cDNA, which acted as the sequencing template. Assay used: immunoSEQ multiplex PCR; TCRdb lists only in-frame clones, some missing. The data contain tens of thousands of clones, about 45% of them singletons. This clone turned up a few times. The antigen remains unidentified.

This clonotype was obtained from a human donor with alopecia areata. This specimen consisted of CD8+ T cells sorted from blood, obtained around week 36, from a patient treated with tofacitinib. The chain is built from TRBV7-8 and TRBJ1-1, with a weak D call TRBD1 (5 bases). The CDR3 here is CASSWGGEAFF. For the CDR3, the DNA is TGTGCCAGCAGTTGGGGGGGTGAAGCTTTCTTT.